This TCR beta chain was documented in a study of OX40 agonist ivuxolimab in advanced cancers. The overall study: Earlier treatment with anti-PD-1, anti-PD-L1 or anti-CTLA-4 was permitted, and about 40% had received some.

Worth noting for this clone: Its antigen remains unknown.

General study points: CD4+ and CD8+ blood T cells expanded clonally by week 6 at 0.1 to 3.0 mg/kg. Some patients who did not respond also had low normalized T-cell clonal expansion.

The method was immunoSEQ multiplex PCR; TCRdb's version includes in-frame clones alone and lacks a portion of them. The sample holds tens of thousands of clones, roughly 90% seen once. Trimming cost V 7 bases and J 2 bases, with 6 bases left between them. CDR1 and CDR2 (germline): MNHEY, SVGAGI. The CDR3 is 12 residues long. The TCR sequence derives from an adult with an advanced solid tumor such as melanoma, head and neck, liver or kidney cancer. The chain joins TRBV6-5 to TRBJ1-5; D gene unclear. The source was CD4+ or CD8+ T cells sorted from blood, collected in a trial of the OX40 agonist ivuxolimab. The CDR3 spells CASTRGNQPQHF. In DNA, the CDR3 is TGTGCCAGCACAAGGGGCAATCAGCCCCAGCATTTT.